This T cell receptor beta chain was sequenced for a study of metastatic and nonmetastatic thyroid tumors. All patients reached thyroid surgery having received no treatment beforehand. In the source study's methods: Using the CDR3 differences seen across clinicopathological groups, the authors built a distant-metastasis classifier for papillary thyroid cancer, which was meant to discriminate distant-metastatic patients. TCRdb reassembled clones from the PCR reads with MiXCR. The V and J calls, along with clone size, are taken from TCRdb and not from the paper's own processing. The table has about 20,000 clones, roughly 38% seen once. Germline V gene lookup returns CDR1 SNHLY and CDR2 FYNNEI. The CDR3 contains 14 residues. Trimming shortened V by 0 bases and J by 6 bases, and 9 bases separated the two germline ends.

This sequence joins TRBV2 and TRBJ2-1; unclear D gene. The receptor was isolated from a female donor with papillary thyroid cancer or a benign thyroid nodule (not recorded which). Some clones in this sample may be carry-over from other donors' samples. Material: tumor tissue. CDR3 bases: TGTGCCAGCAGTGAAGCTGGTGACACCAATGAGCAGTTCTTC. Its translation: CASSEAGDTNEQFF.